These T cell receptor beta chains were read from a single sample in a study of blood T cell repertoires in COVID-19. Only in-frame clones appear in the TCRdb table, and some are missing; sequencing was by immunoSEQ multiplex PCR. The sample has 12,000 to 15,000 clones; roughly 83% are singletons. The sample taken for sequencing was peripheral blood. These receptors all come from a man aged 35 to 55 with active or convalescent COVID-19. The CDR3 runs from the conserved cysteine through the conserved F or W. The D gene is left open where the match is weak. A clone size is listed for some rows: how often the clone was seen (once, few, many), or a class if it is expanded.

D gene	CDR3 length	V gene	clone size	J gene	CDR3 DNA	CDR3 protein
-	12	TRBV29-1	-	TRBJ1-2	TGCAGCGTTTCAGGGGCGGAGTATGGCTACACCTTC	CSVSGAEYGYTF
-	13	TRBV6-5	-	TRBJ2-5	TGTGCCAGCAGTTACTCGTATCAAGAGACCCAGTACTTC	CASSYSYQETQYF
-	13	TRBV7-6	few	TRBJ1-2	TGTGCCAGCAGCTCTGGACAGAGCGATGGCTACACCTTC	CASSSGQSDGYTF
-	13	TRBV27	-	TRBJ2-3	TGTGCCAGCAGACCAACTAACACAGATACGCAGTATTTT	CASRPTNTDTQYF
TRBD1	14	TRBV9	-	TRBJ2-7	TGTGCCAGCAGCGTAGCTGAGGGACAGGGCGAGCAGTACTTC	CASSVAEGQGEQYF
-	14	TRBV6-1	-	TRBJ1-1	TGTGCCAGCAGTGAAAGTTATGGGGGGGGTGAAGCTTTCTTT	CASSESYGGGEAFF
TRBD1	14	TRBV19	-	TRBJ2-1	TGTGCCAGTACGGGGGGACAGGGATTCGATGAGCAGTTCTTC	CASTGGQGFDEQFF
TRBD1	16	TRBV6-5	-	TRBJ2-7	TGTGCCAGCAGTTATGGGGGACAGGGAAGTTGGGACGAGCAGTACTTC	CASSYGGQGSWDEQYF
-	13	TRBV11-2	few	TRBJ1-4	TGTGCCAGCAGCTTGAGACAGTACGGAAAACTGTTTTTT	CASSLRQYGKLFF
-	14	TRBV10-3	-	TRBJ1-4	TGTGCCATCAGTGAAGGGGATAAGGGGGAAAAACTGTTTTTT	CAISEGDKGEKLFF
TRBD2	14	TRBV6-2/TRBV6-3	-	TRBJ2-3	TGTGCCAGCAGTAAGCGGGGGCCCCCAGATACGCAGTATTTT	CASSKRGPPDTQYF
-	12	TRBV11-3	-	TRBJ2-1	TGTGCCAGCAGCTTACAGGGGAACGAGCAGTTCTTC	CASSLQGNEQFF
TRBD1	15	TRBV7-6	few	TRBJ1-5	TGTGCCAGCAGCCCCGGAGGACAGGGGAAACAGCCCCAGCATTTT	CASSPGGQGKQPQHF
TRBD1	16	TRBV9	few	TRBJ1-4	TGTGCCAGCAGCGCCCACCGGACAGGGGGTAATGAAAAACTGTTTTTT	CASSAHRTGGNEKLFF
TRBD1	15	TRBV7-9	-	TRBJ1-2	TGTGCCAGCAGCTTAGCGTCAAGGACAGGGAAAGGCTACACCTTC	CASSLASRTGKGYTF
-	12	TRBV3-1/TRBV3-2	-	TRBJ1-4	TGTGCCAGCAGCCATAATAATGAAAAACTGTTTTTT	CASSHNNEKLFF
-	16	TRBV27	-	TRBJ1-1	TGTGCCAGCCGCCCAGGACAGACTACCTGGGACACTGAAGCTTTCTTT	CASRPGQTTWDTEAFF
TRBD1	15	TRBV11-2	-	TRBJ1-1	TGTGCCAGCAGCTTATCCCAGGGGGCGAACACTGAAGCTTTCTTT	CASSLSQGANTEAFF
-	13	TRBV7-3	once	TRBJ1-1	TGTGCCAGCAGCGCGGCGGGGGCAGCTGAAGCTTTCTTT	CASSAAGAAEAFF
-	15	TRBV11-2	-	TRBJ1-6	TGTGCCAGCAGCTCCCGGGGGGGAAGGAATTCACCCCTCCACTTT	CASSSRGGRNSPLHF
-	16	TRBV5-5	-	TRBJ2-3	TGTGCCAGCAGCCACCAAACAGGGTCCAGCACAGATACGCAGTATTTT	CASSHQTGSSTDTQYF
-	16	TRBV28	-	TRBJ1-1	TGTGCCAGCAGTTTTAGGCCGGGGAGGGGGAACACTGAAGCTTTCTTT	CASSFRPGRGNTEAFF
-	16	TRBV5-4	once	TRBJ2-3	TGTGCCAGCAGCTTGGGCCCAGGGCCCCTCACAGATACGCAGTATTTT	CASSLGPGPLTDTQYF
-	15	TRBV25-1	-	TRBJ1-2	TGTGCCAGCAGTGGTCGGGAGGGCTCGGTGAATGGCTACACCTTC	CASSGREGSVNGYTF